This paragraph reports one TCR beta chain. The PCR was carried out with 60 Vbeta primers and 13 Jbeta primers. Repertoires were generated with immunoSEQ multiplex PCR, while TCRdb's copy carries only in-frame clones and drops some. The table includes about 130,000 clones, around 80% detected once. This CDR3 contains 15 residues. V lost 0 bases, J lost 1 base, and 7 bases lay in between. Germline values: CDR1 MNHNS, CDR2 SASEGT. These data belong to a study of cytomegalovirus exposure and HLA in healthy donors. V usage is TRBV6-1 and J usage is TRBJ1-3; D is undetermined. The sample was PBMCs. This clonotype was obtained from a man aged 35-49 years in good health and CMV-seropositive. The CDR3 nucleotides read TGTGCCAGCAGTGAAGCGATGAGGTCTGGAAACACCATATATTTT. It codes for CASSEAMRSGNTIYF.